Detailed here is one T cell receptor beta chain. Its antigen is not identified. There were TCR beta CDR3 regions amplified from RNA transcripts. First-round RT-PCR targeting the TCR CDR3 was performed with the HTBI primer set. TCRdb analysed the multiplex PCR reads with MiXCR anew, one entry per CDR3 protein. This sample carries approximately 640,000 distinct CDR3 sequences, 15% to 20% of them seen once, and the ten largest clones take roughly a sixth. This sample was included in a study of T cells in Graves' hyperthyroidism and ophthalmopathy. Study summary: Once the initial diagnosis was made, peripheral blood was obtained before any treatment.

The CDR3 has 16 residues. Per germline, CDR1 MNHEY and CDR2 SMNVEV (reference sequence). With V trimmed by 0 bases and J by 3 bases, 6 bases remained unmatched. Study-wide results and limits: A model using 13 V-J features told ophthalmopathy apart from stable hyperthyroidism.

Stable Graves' hyperthyroidism denoted no ophthalmopathy progression over 18 months. About 9.4 ml fresh peripheral blood yielded the PBMCs. This clonotype was obtained from a man between 50 and 59 years old with Graves' hyperthyroidism. J is TRBJ2-7 and V is TRBV27; 9 nucleotides match TRBD1. The material sequenced was blood. DNA for the CDR3: TGTGCCAGCAGTTTATCCGGGACAGGGTTTAACTACGAGCAGTACTTC. It encodes CASSLSGTGFNYEQYF.